This T cell receptor (beta chain) comes out of a study of cytomegalovirus exposure and HLA in healthy donors. This clone has a single count. Antigen: not known. Study outcomes and limitations: Cytomegalovirus-associated TCR beta chains were listed, numbering roughly 150. TCR clusters originating in the first cohort tended to co-occur in the roughly 120 validation repertoires, according to a later analysis. A few of the chains that were CMV-associated were confirmed in vitro to be specific for CMV antigens.

V dropped 5 bases and J dropped 0 bases, with 15 bases sitting between them. CDR3 length: 16 amino acids. Germline-derived CDR1 and CDR2 are MNHEY and SMNVEV (reference sequence). Data came from immunoSEQ multiplex PCR; TCRdb stores just in-frame clones and leaves some out. Among approximately 65,000 clones listed, about 95% were seen once. The chain carries TRBV27 and TRBJ2-3, with D tentatively TRBD1 (6 bases). This receptor was identified in a woman younger than 35 in good health and CMV-seronegative. The specimen was PBMCs. The CDR3 sequence is CASSTYSGVSTDTQYF. CDR3 DNA sequence: TGTGCCAGCAGTACATACTCAGGGGTCAGCACAGATACGCAGTATTTT.